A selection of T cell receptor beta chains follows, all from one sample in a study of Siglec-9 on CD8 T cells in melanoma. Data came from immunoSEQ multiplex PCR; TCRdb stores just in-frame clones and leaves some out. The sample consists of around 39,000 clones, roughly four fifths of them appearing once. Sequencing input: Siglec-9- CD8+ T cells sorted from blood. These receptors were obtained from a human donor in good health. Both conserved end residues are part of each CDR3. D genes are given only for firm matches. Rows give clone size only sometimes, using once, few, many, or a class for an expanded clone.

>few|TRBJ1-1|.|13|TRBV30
TGTGCCTGGATAAAGATCGGGGGCACTGAAGCTTTCTTT
CAWIKIGGTEAFF
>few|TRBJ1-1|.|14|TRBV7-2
TGTGCCAGCAGCGCCCGATCGGGCCTCACTGAAGCTTTCTTT
CASSARSGLTEAFF
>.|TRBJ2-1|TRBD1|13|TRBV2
TGTGCCAGCAGGGGACAGGGTAAGGGTGAGCAGTTCTTC
CASRGQGKGEQFF
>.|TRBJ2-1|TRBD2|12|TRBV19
TGTGCCAGTAGTACTGGGACTACCGAGCAGTTCTTC
CASSTGTTEQFF
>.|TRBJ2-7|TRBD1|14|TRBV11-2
TGTGCCAGCAGCTTCGGGACAGGGAGCTACGAGCAGTACTTC
CASSFGTGSYEQYF
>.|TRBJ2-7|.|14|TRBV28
TGTGCCAGCAGTTGGGACGAAGAAGTCTACGAGCAGTACTTC
CASSWDEEVYEQYF
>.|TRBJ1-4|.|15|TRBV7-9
TGTGCCAGCAGCTCGGTAGAGAAGGGAGATGAAAAACTGTTTTTT
CASSSVEKGDEKLFF
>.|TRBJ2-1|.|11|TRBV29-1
TGCAGCGGTGACGGTGGGAATGAGCAGTTCTTC
CSGDGGNEQFF
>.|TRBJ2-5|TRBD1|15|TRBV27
TGTGCCAGCAGTTCCCTGGACAGGGGCCGTGAGACCCAGTACTTC
CASSSLDRGRETQYF
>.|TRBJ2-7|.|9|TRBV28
TGTGCCAACCTCTACGAGCAGTACTTC
CANLYEQYF
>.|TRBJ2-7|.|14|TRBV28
TGTGCCAGCCGGTTCAGCCAGGGGTCCTACGAGCAGTACTTC
CASRFSQGSYEQYF
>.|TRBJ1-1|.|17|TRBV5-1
TGCGCCAGCAGCTTCTCCCAGGACACTTATCGGAACACTGAAGCTTTCTTT
CASSFSQDTYRNTEAFF
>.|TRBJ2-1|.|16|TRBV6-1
TGTGCCAGCAGTGGCCCGGGGGTTGGGTCCTACAATGAGCAGTTCTTC
CASSGPGVGSYNEQFF
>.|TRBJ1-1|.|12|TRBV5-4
TGTGCCACCAGGGATGGGGGCACTGAAGCTTTCTTT
CATRDGGTEAFF
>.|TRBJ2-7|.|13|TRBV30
TGTGCCTGGAGTGTGGGTCCGAGCGACGAGCAGTACTTC
CAWSVGPSDEQYF
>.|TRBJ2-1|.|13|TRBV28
TGTGCCAGCAGTTTCGCAGGGGAGGAAGAGCAGTTCTTC
CASSFAGEEEQFF
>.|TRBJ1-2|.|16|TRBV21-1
TGTGCCAGCAGCTCCCGGACGGGAGCGTTCGGATTTGGCTACACCTTC
CASSSRTGAFGFGYTF
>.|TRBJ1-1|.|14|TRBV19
TGTGCCAGTAGTATAAGGACAGTGAACACTGAAGCTTTCTTT
CASSIRTVNTEAFF
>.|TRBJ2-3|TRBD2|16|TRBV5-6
TGTGCCAGCAGCTTGGCCCTAGCGGGAGGTGCAGATACGCAGTATTTT
CASSLALAGGADTQYF
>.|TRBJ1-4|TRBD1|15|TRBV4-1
TGCGCCAGCAGCCAAGCTCAGGGGGTAGATGAAAAACTGTTTTTT
CASSQAQGVDEKLFF
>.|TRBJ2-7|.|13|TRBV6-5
TGTGCCAGCAGTTACTCGGGGGACTACGAGCAGTACTTC
CASSYSGDYEQYF
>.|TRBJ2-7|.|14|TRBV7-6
TGTGCCAGCAGCTTATCCGGGACGGCAGACGAGCAGTACTTC
CASSLSGTADEQYF
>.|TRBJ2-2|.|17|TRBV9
TGTGCCAGCAGCGTTCTCCGGGACCGTTCATTAGCCGGGGAGCTGTTTTTT
CASSVLRDRSLAGELFF
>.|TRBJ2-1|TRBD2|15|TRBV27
TGTGCCAGCAGTTCTAGCGGGGGTCCCCACAATGAGCAGTTCTTC
CASSSSGGPHNEQFF
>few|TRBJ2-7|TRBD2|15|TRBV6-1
TGTGCCAGCAGTGAAACTAGCGGAGACTTTTACGAGCAGTACTTC
CASSETSGDFYEQYF
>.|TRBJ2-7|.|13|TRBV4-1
TGCGCCAGCAGCCAAGAAGTAGGATACGAGCAGTACTTC
CASSQEVGYEQYF
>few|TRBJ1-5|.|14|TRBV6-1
TGTGCCAGCAGTGACCGACAATTCAATCAGCCCCAGCATTTT
CASSDRQFNQPQHF
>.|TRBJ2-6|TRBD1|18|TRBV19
TGTGCCAGTAGTATTCCCGGGACAGGTGAAGGCGGGGCCAACGTCCTGACTTTC
CASSIPGTGEGGANVLTF
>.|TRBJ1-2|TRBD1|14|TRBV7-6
TGTGCCAGCAGCTTAGCAGGGGGCACGGGAGGCTACACCTTC
CASSLAGGTGGYTF
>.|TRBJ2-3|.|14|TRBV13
TGTGCCAGCAGCTCAATCGGGAGTTCAAATACGCAGTATTTT
CASSSIGSSNTQYF
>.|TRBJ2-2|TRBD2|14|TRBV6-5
TGTGCCAGCAGCTTAGCGGGGGGGCTAGGGGAGCTGTTTTTT
CASSLAGGLGELFF
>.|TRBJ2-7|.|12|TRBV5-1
TGCGCCAGCAGCCCCGGCCGCTACGAGCAGTACTTC
CASSPGRYEQYF
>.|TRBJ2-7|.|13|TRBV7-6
TGTGCCAGCAGCAGGGGGGGATCCTACGAGCAGTACTTC
CASSRGGSYEQYF
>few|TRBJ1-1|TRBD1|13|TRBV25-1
TGTGCCAGCAGTGAGACAGGGGGTGGCCAGGCTTTCTTT
CASSETGGGQAFF
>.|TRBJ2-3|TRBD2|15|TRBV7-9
TGTGCCATCGCCCGGCCGGGAGGAGGCACAGATACGCAGTATTTT
CAIARPGGGTDTQYF
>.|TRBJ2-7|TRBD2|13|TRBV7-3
TGTGCCACCTCACTAGCGGGATACCCCAAGCAGTACTTC
CATSLAGYPKQYF
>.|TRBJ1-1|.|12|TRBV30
TGTGCCTGGAGTGTATGGGGCACTGAAGCTTTCTTT
CAWSVWGTEAFF
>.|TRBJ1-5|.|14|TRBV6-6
TGTGCCAGCAGTTACGCTTTAGTTCATCAGCCCCAGCATTTT
CASSYALVHQPQHF
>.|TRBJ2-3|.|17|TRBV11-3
TGTGCCAGCAGCCCTTGGACCGTAAAGGAGGGGGAAGATACGCAGTATTTT
CASSPWTVKEGEDTQYF
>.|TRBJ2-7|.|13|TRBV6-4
TGTGCCAGCAGTGACATGGGGGGCGGCGAGCAGTACTTC
CASSDMGGGEQYF